One and the same sample provided the 23 T cell receptor beta chains below, sequenced in a study of blood T cell repertoires in COVID-19. Profiled with immunoSEQ multiplex PCR; TCRdb holds only in-frame clones, not every one. The sample shows tens of thousands of clones, around four fifths of them seen only once. Sequenced sample: peripheral blood. These receptors were obtained from a human donor in a cohort sampled during active COVID-19.

CDR3 DNA: TGTGCCAGCAGCCGACAGGGAAACACTGAAGCTTTCTTT. It yields the protein CASSRQGNTEAFF. V usage is TRBV4-2 and J usage is TRBJ1-1, with 7 bases fitting TRBD1. V dropped 4 bases and J dropped 2; count of bases not matched to a gene: 1. The CDR3 has 13 residues. Per the germline V gene, CDR1 is LGHNA and CDR2 is YNFKEQ.

The chain is built from TRBV19 and TRBJ1-4, with D maybe TRBD1 (6 bases). The CDR3 is made up of 15 amino acids. Germline V lookup: CDR1 LNHDA, CDR2 SQIVND (reference sequence). V shed 5 bases and J shed 2 bases, with 12 bases lying between them. The CDR3 sequence: CASSASGATNEKLFF. As DNA, the CDR3 is TGTGCCAGTAGTGCTTCAGGGGCTACTAATGAAAAACTGTTTTTT. Variable domain in full (rest from reference TRBV19 and TRBJ1-4): DGGITQSPKYLFRKEGQNVTLSCEQNLNHDAMYWYRQDPGQGLRLIYYSQIVNDFQKGDIAEGYSVSREKKESFPLTVTSAQKNPTAFYLCASSASGATNEKLFFGSGTQLSVL.

This clone was detected only once. DNA for the CDR3: TGTGCCAGCAGCTTCGGGGCCTATAATTCACCCCTCCACTTT. Amino acids: CASSFGAYNSPLHF. The chain recombines TRBV5-5 with TRBJ1-6; D unresolved. Trimming took off 2 bases at V and 2 bases at J, with 5 bases between the two ends. This CDR3 region has 14 residues. In germline, CDR1 is SGHKS, CDR2 YYEKEE (reference sequence).

The J gene is TRBJ1-1, the V gene TRBV19, with a possible D match to TRBD1 (5 bases). Trimming took off 6 bases at V and 6 bases at J, with 14 bases between the two ends. Germline V gene sequence: CDR1 LNHDA, CDR2 SQIVND (reference sequence). The length of the CDR3 is 13 residues. DNA for the CDR3: TGTGCCAGTAGGACGACAGTCCTCGCTGAAGCTTTCTTT. Its protein product is CASRTTVLAEAFF.

The chain joins TRBV27 to TRBJ1-2, with 9 bases lining up with TRBD1. Losses at the gene ends were 2 bases for V and 3 bases for J; bases not matched to a gene: 1. The CDR3 runs 14 residues. Germline V gene lookup returns CDR1 MNHEY and CDR2 SMNVEV (reference sequence). The CDR3 reads CASSLDRGYYGYTF. Written as DNA, the CDR3 is TGTGCCAGCAGTTTAGACAGGGGGTACTATGGCTACACCTTC.

V is TRBV18 and J is TRBJ2-7, with D perhaps TRBD1 (6 bases). The CDR3 extends over 14 amino acids. V was cut by 4 bases and J by 5 bases, with 15 bases left in between. Germline V lookup: CDR1 KGHSH, CDR2 LQKENI. The CDR3 nucleotides read TGTGCCAGCTCACTGGAACAGGGTCGGCACGAGCAGTACTTC. It encodes CASSLEQGRHEQYF.

J is TRBJ1-2 and V is TRBV7-2; unclear D gene. In germline, CDR1 is SGHTA, CDR2 FQGNSA. V lost 8 bases and J lost 8, with 12 bases in between. The CDR3 totals 11 residues. The CDR3 nucleotides are TGTGCCAGCGGTGAGGGAGTAGGCTACACCTTC. Protein sequence: CASGEGVGYTF.

The V and J genes are TRBV28 and TRBJ2-7; D not resolved. This CDR3 comprises 10 residues. Trimming left V 3 bases short and J 7 bases short, with 4 bases between. Looked up from germline, CDR1 is MDHEN and CDR2 is SYDVKM. Written as DNA, the CDR3 is TGTGCCAGCAGTTTGAGGGAGCAGTACTTC. Protein sequence: CASSLREQYF.

The V call is TRBV6-5, the J call TRBJ2-3; 9 bases are shared with TRBD1. V gave up 11 bases and J gave up 2 bases; unmatched junction bases: 5. The CDR3 extends over 13 amino acids. CDR1 MNHEY and CDR2 SVGAGI come from the germline V gene. The CDR3 sequence: CAGGTGHTDTQYF. The CDR3 region has the DNA TGTGCCGGGGGGACAGGGCACACAGATACGCAGTATTTT.

The J gene is TRBJ2-7, the V gene TRBV11-2, with TRBD1 identical over 8 bases. Germline CDR1 SGHAT, CDR2 FQNNGV. The V and J ends lost 4 bases and 3 bases, in that order; junction bases with no gene match: 8. The CDR3 contains 15 residues. CDR3 loop: CASSSLRDRFYEQYF. The CDR3 DNA reads TGTGCCAGCAGCTCCCTTCGGGACAGGTTCTACGAGCAGTACTTC.

The chain couples TRBV10-3 to TRBJ2-7; D call uncertain. Germline CDR1 is ENHRY and CDR2 is SYGVKD. V dropped 9 bases and J dropped 2 bases, with 14 bases sitting between them. This CDR3 contains 13 residues. This CDR3 reads CAMAASSTYEQYF. As DNA, the CDR3 is TGTGCCATGGCGGCAAGCAGCACCTACGAGCAGTACTTC.

The V and J genes are TRBV7-2 and TRBJ2-7; D possibly corresponds to TRBD2 (5 bases). The CDR3 consists of 15 residues. The germline CDR1 and CDR2 sequences are SGHTA and FQGNSA. V was pared by 2 bases and J by 3 bases, with 14 bases between. The CDR3 nucleotides read TGTGCCAGCAGCTTAAGAGGTCTAGCCAACTACGAGCAGTACTTC. The encoded protein is CASSLRGLANYEQYF.

The V and J genes are TRBV7-8 and TRBJ2-7, with TRBD1 matching over 8 bases. With 5 bases clipped from V and 7 bases from J, the junction kept 4 bases outside the gene matches. CDR1 and CDR2 (germline): SGHVS, FQNEAQ. The CDR3 has 12 residues. In DNA form, the CDR3 reads TGTGCCAGCAGCCCGACAGGGGTTGAGCAGTACTTC. This sequence encodes CASSPTGVEQYF. Full variable domain (missing parts from reference TRBV7-8 and TRBJ2-7): GAGVSQSPRYKVAKRGQDVALRCDPISGHVSLFWYQQALGQGPEFLTYFQNEAQLDKSGLPSDRFFAERPEGSVSTLKIQRTQQEDSAVYLCASSPTGVEQYFGPGTRLTVT.

This chain joins TRBV4-2 and TRBJ2-3, with a possible D match to TRBD2 (5 bases). This CDR3 has 12 amino acids. The germline V gene has CDR1 LGHNA and CDR2 YNFKEQ. Deletions cut 2 bases from V and 6 bases from J, with 6 bases between. CDR3 sequence: CASSQWEDTQYF. The CDR3 bases are TGTGCCAGCAGCCAATGGGAGGATACGCAGTATTTT.

CDR3 residues: CASSGQKNIQYF. The CDR3 bases are TGTGCCAGCAGCGGTCAGAAAAACATTCAGTACTTC. The V and J genes are TRBV7-9 and TRBJ2-4; D is uncertain. This CDR3 is 12 amino acids long. V shed 5 bases and J shed 4 bases, with 6 bases lying between them. Germline V lookup: CDR1 SEHNR, CDR2 FQNEAQ (reference sequence).

The J gene is TRBJ2-7, the V gene TRBV19; 7 bases fit TRBD2. The CDR3 has 21 residues. The junction had 27 bases not matched to a gene; V was cut back by 5 bases and J by 2 bases. Germline V CDR1 and CDR2: LNHDA, SQIVND (reference sequence). The CDR3 region is CASSRLIIGEGGPSRAYEQYF. CDR3 nucleotide sequence: TGTGCCAGTAGTCGACTCATCATTGGGGAGGGAGGGCCTAGTCGAGCCTACGAGCAGTACTTC. Combining the CDR3 with reference TRBV19 and TRBJ2-7 gives the whole variable domain DGGITQSPKYLFRKEGQNVTLSCEQNLNHDAMYWYRQDPGQGLRLIYYSQIVNDFQKGDIAEGYSVSREKKESFPLTVTSAQKNPTAFYLCASSRLIIGEGGPSRAYEQYFGPGTRLTVT.

This rearrangement joins TRBV13 to TRBJ1-1; D perhaps matches TRBD1 (5 bases). The ends were cut back, 5 bases at V and 7 bases at J, with 11 bases in the middle. Germline V gene data show CDR1 as PRHDT and CDR2 as FYEKMQ (reference sequence). The CDR3 runs 12 residues. CDR3 in amino acids: CASSLEGLEAFF. In DNA form, the CDR3 reads TGTGCCAGCAGCCTCGAGGGACTTGAAGCTTTCTTT.

This clone was observed once. This chain joins TRBV19 and TRBJ1-1, with 10 nucleotides matching TRBD1. The CDR3 has 15 amino acids. CDR1 and CDR2 from the germline V gene are LNHDA and SQIVND (reference sequence). The J segment lost 4 bases and the V segment lost 1 base, leaving 3 bases of the junction unmatched. This CDR3 reads CASSIAGTGATEAFF. CDR3 DNA sequence: TGTGCCAGTAGTATAGCCGGGACAGGGGCCACTGAAGCTTTCTTT.

The rearrangement links TRBV27 to TRBJ2-7; 8 bases agree with TRBD2. V dropped 11 bases and J dropped 4; count of bases not matched to a gene: 4. This CDR3 is 11 amino acids long. The V gene's germline CDR1 is MNHEY and CDR2 SMNVEV (reference sequence). CDR3 region: CARGGGYEQYF. CDR3 bases: TGTGCCCGGGGGGGTGGGTACGAGCAGTACTTC.

This chain connects TRBV4-3 to TRBJ1-1, with TRBD1 as a possible D gene (6 bases). The V gene lost 3 bases and the J gene lost 7 bases, with 15 bases spanning the gap. Germline V gives CDR1 LGHNA, CDR2 YSLEER. CDR3 length: 14 amino acids. The CDR3 region is CASSQNQGQIEAFF. DNA for the CDR3: TGCGCCAGCAGCCAGAACCAAGGACAGATTGAAGCTTTCTTT.

This sequence joins TRBV2 and TRBJ1-3; TRBD1 agrees at 7 bases. The CDR3 is made up of 15 amino acids. The V gene's germline CDR1 is SNHLY and CDR2 FYNNEI. J was trimmed by 0 bases and V by 6 bases; bases with no gene match: 5. The CDR3 nucleotides are TGTGCCAGCAGACGGGACAGCTACTCTGGAAACACCATATATTTT. Translating gives CASRRDSYSGNTIYF.

The chain carries TRBV7-7 and TRBJ2-7; perhaps TRBD1 as D (6 bases). Germline V gives CDR1 SSHAT, CDR2 FNYEAQ (reference sequence). The CDR3 length is 15 residues. V lost 4 bases, J lost 2 bases, and 15 bases lay in between. The CDR3 nucleotides are TGTGCCAGCAGCTATACAGGGATAGAGACCTACGAGCAGTACTTC. Encoded protein: CASSYTGIETYEQYF.

The chain employs TRBV6-1 and TRBJ2-5, with 9 bases lining up with TRBD2. Germline V gene lookup returns CDR1 MNHNS and CDR2 SASEGT. J lost 5 bases, V lost 0 bases, and 13 bases had no gene match. The CDR3 length is 18 residues. The CDR3 reads CASSEARYSGGERETQYF. In DNA form, the CDR3 reads TGTGCCAGCAGTGAAGCGCGGTATAGCGGGGGAGAGAGGGAGACCCAGTACTTC.